What follows are 32 T cell receptor beta chains derived from one specimen sequenced in a study of blood T cells in healthy people across ages. A second PCR, run for roughly 7 to 11 cycles, used a sample-barcoded 5' primer plus a J-beta primer mix. TCRdb processed the 5' RACE reads anew with MiXCR; each CDR3 protein has one entry. The sample lists 800,000 to 1,300,000 distinct CDR3 sequences, approximately 26% occurring once. The same sample was also studied in work on T cells of mothers and their children.

The sequenced sample consisted of blood. These receptor sequences come from a girl aged 2 to 10 in good health.

The gene calls are TRBV20-1 and TRBJ2-7, with a possible D match to TRBD2 (7 bases). The germline V gene encodes CDR1 DFQATT and CDR2 SNEGSKA (reference sequence). This CDR3 has 13 amino acids. V was shortened by 6 bases and J by 1 base, with 13 bases between the two germline ends. CDR3: CSAEGEGSYEQYF. The CDR3 DNA follows: TGCAGTGCGGAGGGGGAGGGATCCTACGAGCAGTACTTC.

This clonotype was observed a handful of times. The gene calls are TRBV29-1 and TRBJ1-2; possible D gene TRBD1, 6 bases. The length of the CDR3 is 11 residues. V was trimmed by 5 bases and J by 6 bases, leaving 10 bases between them. Germline CDR1 SQVTM, CDR2 ANQGSEA. The CDR3 reads CSVRGFDGYTF. As DNA, the CDR3 is TGCAGCGTTAGGGGGTTTGATGGCTACACCTTC.

This clonotype occurred a few times. The chain has TRBV27 and TRBJ1-4; the D is unclear. With 5 bases removed from V and 5 bases from J, the gap between germline ends came to 12 bases. This CDR3 spans 14 amino acids. Germline lookup yields CDR1 MNHEY and CDR2 SMNVEV (reference sequence). The CDR3 sequence is CASSPFLGNEKLFF. CDR3 DNA sequence: TGTGCCAGCAGTCCCTTTCTGGGGAATGAAAAACTGTTTTTT.

J is TRBJ1-2 and V is TRBV6-5, with D hard to call. This CDR3 comprises 13 residues. V was trimmed by 5 bases and J by 7 bases, leaving 14 bases between them. Germline V gives CDR1 MNHEY, CDR2 SVGAGI. The CDR3 sequence is CASSLRTRGGYTF. The CDR3 DNA follows: TGTGCCAGCAGTCTCCGTACCCGTGGTGGCTACACCTTC.

This clonotype was detected only once. The rearrangement uses TRBV14 and TRBJ2-3; the D gene is possibly TRBD1 (6 bases). Trimming pared 1 base from V and 7 bases from J, leaving 15 bases between. Germline V lookup: CDR1 SGHDN, CDR2 FVKESK. This CDR3 region has 15 residues. The chain's CDR3 is CASSQGTDSFYTQYF. DNA for the CDR3: TGTGCCAGCAGCCAAGGGACAGACTCGTTCTATACGCAGTATTTT.

The gene calls are TRBV29-1 and TRBJ1-3; D unclear. Trimming removed 3 bases at V and 3 bases at J, with 6 bases between. CDR1 is SQVTM and CDR2 is ANQGSEA in the germline V gene. The CDR3 spans 12 residues. The CDR3 coding sequence is TGCAGCGTTGATACAGATGGAAACACCATATATTTT. Encoded protein: CSVDTDGNTIYF. The full variable domain, completed using reference TRBV29-1 and TRBJ1-3, is SAVISQKPSRDICQRGTSLTIQCQVDSQVTMMFWYRQQPGQSLTLIATANQGSEATYESGFVIDKFPISRPNLTFSTLTVSNMSPEDSSIYLCSVDTDGNTIYFGEGSWLTVV.

V usage is TRBV11-2 and J usage is TRBJ2-5; D is ambiguous. V shed 1 base and J shed 8 bases, with 11 bases lying between them. CDR3 size: 13 residues. CDR1 and CDR2 (germline): SGHAT, FQNNGV. CDR3 bases: TGTGCCAGCAGCTTAGGTCGTTTTTCAACCCAGTACTTC. Residues: CASSLGRFSTQYF.

This clonotype was detected only a few times. The chain joins TRBV28 to TRBJ2-3; 11 nucleotides match TRBD2. V lost 5 bases and J lost 5; bases outside the gene matches: 6. The germline CDR1 and CDR2 sequences are MDHEN and SYDVKM. This CDR3 region has 15 residues. As DNA, the CDR3 is TGTGCCAGCAGTGGAGAGGGACTAGCGGAAGATACGCAGTATTTT. Amino acids: CASSGEGLAEDTQYF.

This chain connects TRBV5-5 to TRBJ2-4, with D unresolved. CDR1 is SGHKS and CDR2 is YYEKEE in the germline V gene (reference sequence). The CDR3 is 14 residues long. With 0 bases removed from V and 16 bases from J, the gap between germline ends came to 20 bases. As DNA, the CDR3 is TGTGCCAGCAGCTTGGGACCACAAAACGGTATCGAATACTTC. As protein: CASSLGPQNGIEYF.

The gene calls are TRBV10-3 and TRBJ2-5, with a tentative D call TRBD2 (7 bases). The end of the DNA is better explained by TRBJ2-7, so the J call may be wrong. The CDR3 is 16 residues long. CDR1 is ENHRY, CDR2 SYGVKD, per germline. In nucleotides, the CDR3 is TGTGCCATCAGTGAGTCAGGGGGAAGCGGGACTGCCGAGCAGTACTTC. Residues: CAISESGGSGTAEQYF.

This clonotype was observed a few times. This chain uses TRBV11-2 with TRBJ2-5, with no clear D. The J call could be wrong; TRBJ2-7 is a better fit for the DNA end. This CDR3 is 14 amino acids long. Germline V gene lookup returns CDR1 SGHAT and CDR2 FQNNGV. CDR3 nucleotides: TGTGCCAGCAGCTTCCAGACCCGCTCCTACGAGCAGTACTTC. This sequence encodes CASSFQTRSYEQYF.

J is TRBJ2-3 and V is TRBV5-6; 15 bases agree with TRBD2. Germline V CDR1 and CDR2: SGHDT, YYEEEE. This CDR3 has 19 amino acids. V dropped 0 bases and J dropped 3; count of bases not matched to a gene: 8. CDR3 in amino acids: CASSLVRFGTSGGTDTQYF. For the CDR3, the DNA is TGTGCCAGCAGCTTGGTCCGTTTCGGGACTAGCGGGGGGACAGATACGCAGTATTTT.

The CDR3 is CASSPTGKNSPLHF. In DNA, the CDR3 is TGTGCCAGCAGCCCCACAGGGAAAAATTCACCCCTCCACTTT. The genes are TRBV7-9 and TRBJ1-6, with TRBD1 as a possible D gene (6 bases). Germline values: CDR1 SEHNR, CDR2 FQNEAQ (reference sequence). The CDR3 has 14 amino acids. Trimming stripped 5 bases from V and 7 bases from J, with 12 bases between. The entire variable domain, with the rest obtained from reference TRBV7-9 and TRBJ1-6, is as follows: DTGVSQNPRHKITKRGQNVTFRCDPISEHNRLYWYRQTLGQGPEFLTYFQNEAQLEKSRLLSDRFSAERPKGSFSTLEIQRTEQGDSAMYLCASSPTGKNSPLHFGNGTRLTVT.

The chain recombines TRBV5-5 with TRBJ2-3; D not resolved. Germline values: CDR1 SGHKS, CDR2 YYEKEE (reference sequence). This CDR3 region has 16 residues. V shed 0 bases and J shed 5 bases, with 16 bases lying between them. DNA of the CDR3: TGTGCCAGCAGCTTGGTCCGGGCAGGTGGGTTAGATACGCAGTATTTT. Its translation is CASSLVRAGGLDTQYF.

The rearrangement uses TRBV4-2 and TRBJ2-5, with TRBD1 as a possible D gene (5 bases). The CDR3 length is 15 residues. Germline V gene sequence: CDR1 LGHNA, CDR2 YNFKEQ. V lost 0 bases to trimming and J lost 2 bases, with 10 bases between them. This CDR3 is CASSQDLRQQETQYF. As DNA, the CDR3 is TGTGCCAGCAGCCAAGATCTGAGACAGCAAGAGACCCAGTACTTC.

The chain employs TRBV4-1 and TRBJ2-3; 11 bases align to TRBD2. Germline V gives CDR1 MGHRA, CDR2 YSYEKL. V was clipped by 1 base and J by 4 bases; unmatched bases: 7. The CDR3 has 17 amino acids. The CDR3 DNA reads TGCGCCAGCAGCCAAGTCCCAACTAGCGGGAGTCCAGATACGCAGTATTTT. Encoded protein: CASSQVPTSGSPDTQYF.

This clonotype came up a few times. V and J are TRBV20-1 and TRBJ2-1; no reliable D call. This CDR3 has 14 residues. The V end was cut by 3 bases, the J end by 5 bases, with 14 bases between. Germline values: CDR1 DFQATT, CDR2 SNEGSKA (reference sequence). This CDR3 reads CSASLLVFDNEQFF. For the CDR3, the DNA is TGCAGTGCTAGTCTTCTAGTGTTCGACAATGAGCAGTTCTTC.

This clonotype was seen only a few times. The chain combines TRBV29-1 with TRBJ2-1; no definite D call. With 7 bases removed from V and 6 bases from J, the gap between germline ends came to 13 bases. The germline V gene has CDR1 SQVTM and CDR2 ANQGSEA. This CDR3 has 12 amino acids. CDR3 sequence reads: CSAEGIGNEQFF. The CDR3 region has the DNA TGCAGCGCCGAAGGCATAGGCAATGAGCAGTTCTTC.

This clonotype was counted between two and nine times. This rearrangement joins TRBV6-6 to TRBJ2-7; TRBD1 might be the D (6 bases). Per the germline V gene, CDR1 is MNHNY and CDR2 is SVGAGI (reference sequence). V lost 6 bases and J 4 bases, leaving 16 bases between the germline ends. The CDR3 totals 14 residues. As DNA, the CDR3 is TGTGCCAGCAGCCCCGCAGGGGATGGGTACGAGCAGTACTTC. It encodes CASSPAGDGYEQYF.

This chain connects TRBV7-6 to TRBJ2-7, with TRBD2 identical over 8 bases. The CDR3 length is 16 residues. V lost 2 bases, J lost 1 base, and 7 bases stayed unmatched. Germline-derived CDR1 and CDR2 are SGHVS and FNYEAQ. CDR3 region: CASSLLPAGESYEQYF. The DNA for the CDR3 is TGTGCCAGCAGCTTACTCCCAGCGGGAGAGTCCTACGAGCAGTACTTC. Full variable domain (rest looked up from reference TRBV7-6 and TRBJ2-7): GAGVSQSPRYKVTKRGQDVALRCDPISGHVSLYWYRQALGQGPEFLTYFNYEAQQDKSGLPNDRFSAERPEGSISTLTIQRTEQRDSAMYRCASSLLPAGESYEQYFGPGTRLTVT.

This clonotype appeared a few times. The chain links TRBV14 to TRBJ2-5; 8 bases match TRBD1. V shed 1 base, J shed 4 bases, and the junction held 5 bases outside the gene matches. CDR3 length: 15 amino acids. CDR1 is SGHDN and CDR2 is FVKESK in the germline V gene. Here the CDR3 reads CASSQGLDRAETQYF. The CDR3 bases are TGTGCCAGCAGCCAAGGTTTGGACAGGGCAGAGACCCAGTACTTC. The variable domain in full, completed from reference TRBV14 and TRBJ2-5, reads EAGVTQFPSHSVIEKGQTVTLRCDPISGHDNLYWYRRVMGKEIKFLLHFVKESKQDESGMPNNRFLAERTGGTYSTLKVQPAELEDSGVYFCASSQGLDRAETQYFGPGTRLLVL.

This clonotype has more than one count but fewer than ten. The chain recombines TRBV28 with TRBJ2-4, with 7 bases that match TRBD1. The CDR3 spans 18 residues. Germline loops: CDR1 MDHEN, CDR2 SYDVKM. The V segment lost 5 bases and the J segment 0 bases; nucleotides outside the gene matches: 13. The CDR3 nucleotides are TGTGCCAGCAGTAAAGCCCTAAGAGGGGGCGTAGCCAAAAACATTCAGTACTTC. The encoded protein is CASSKALRGGVAKNIQYF. The full variable domain, rest sourced from reference TRBV28 and TRBJ2-4, is DVKVTQSSRYLVKRTGEKVFLECVQDMDHENMFWYRQDPGLGLRLIYFSYDVKMKEKGDIPEGYSVSREKKERFSLILESASTNQTSMYLCASSKALRGGVAKNIQYFGAGTRLSVL.

This chain joins TRBV19 and TRBJ2-1; TRBD2 matches at 9 bases. V lost 3 bases to trimming and J lost 8 bases; unmatched junction nucleotides: 5. The CDR3 covers 14 residues. Per the germline V gene, CDR1 is LNHDA and CDR2 is SQIVND (reference sequence). The CDR3 loop reads CASSMGLARDEQFF. The CDR3, as DNA: TGTGCCAGTAGTATGGGACTAGCTAGGGATGAGCAGTTCTTC.

V is TRBV10-3 and J is TRBJ1-5; D unresolved. The J call is uncertain, as TRBJ2-3 better fits the DNA end. Germline CDR1 and CDR2: ENHRY and SYGVKD. There are 15 residues in the CDR3. CDR3: CAITLELASGQPQYF. Written as DNA, the CDR3 is TGTGCCATCACCCTTGAGCTGGCCTCAGGTCAGCCCCAGTATTTT.

This clonotype was counted a few times. CDR3 protein: CASGQGQGANEQYF. The CDR3 coding sequence is TGTGCCAGCGGCCAGGGCCAGGGGGCGAACGAGCAGTACTTC. The chain links TRBV7-9 to TRBJ2-7; the match to TRBD1 covers 8 bases. The CDR3 consists of 14 residues. After removal of 8 bases from V and 5 bases from J, the junction contained 11 bases not matched to a gene. The germline V gene has CDR1 SEHNR and CDR2 FQNEAQ (reference sequence).

The rearrangement links TRBV12-3 or TRBV12-4 to TRBJ1-2; D is unresolved. V shed 6 bases and J shed 6 bases, with 11 bases lying between them. This CDR3 has 12 amino acids. The CDR3 DNA is TGTGCCAGCAGCTCCCAGTTACATGGCTACACCTTC. It specifies CASSSQLHGYTF.

The chain employs TRBV4-2 and TRBJ2-1, with TRBD2 as a possible D gene (7 bases). The J call may be mistaken, given a closer DNA end match to TRBJ2-5. The CDR3 consists of 16 residues. The germline CDR1 and CDR2 sequences are LGHNA and YNFKEQ. This chain's CDR3 is CASSPGPGGPGETQYF. The CDR3 region has the DNA TGTGCCAGCAGCCCCGGACCCGGGGGGCCAGGAGAGACCCAGTACTTC.

The chain links TRBV5-1 to TRBJ2-1, with 7 bases aligning to TRBD1. The tail of the sequence fits TRBJ2-7 better, so the J call may be wrong. From germline, CDR1 is SGHRS and CDR2 YFSETQ. This CDR3 contains 14 residues. The DNA for the CDR3 is TGCGCCAGCAGCACCCGGGGACAGAATTACGAGCAGTACTTC. Its protein product is CASSTRGQNYEQYF.

V is TRBV20-1 and J is TRBJ2-1; D possibly uses TRBD1 or TRBD2 (5 bases each). The end of the DNA aligns better with TRBJ2-7, so the J call may be wrong. This CDR3 is 16 amino acids long. CDR1 and CDR2 (germline): DFQATT, SNEGSKA (reference sequence). CDR3 region: CSASPAAGTVNYEQYF. The CDR3, as DNA: TGCAGTGCTAGCCCTGCAGCCGGGACCGTGAACTACGAGCAGTACTTC.

This clonotype was detected a few times. The chain recombines TRBV4-1 with TRBJ2-1; 10 positions agree with TRBD1. The germline V gene encodes CDR1 MGHRA and CDR2 YSYEKL. The CDR3 contains 19 residues. V lost 1 base to trimming and J lost 0 bases; unmatched junction nucleotides: 9. As DNA, the CDR3 is TGCGCCAGCAGCCAAGTTGGGGGACAGGGGAAGCCCTCCTACAATGAGCAGTTCTTC. Translation: CASSQVGGQGKPSYNEQFF.

There are a few counts of this clonotype. The junction does not match germline at one end; this may be a read error. The chain recombines TRBV4-2 with TRBJ2-5, with TRBD1 matching over 7 bases. The J call is doubtful: the DNA matches TRBJ2-1 better. Germline lookup yields CDR1 LGHNA and CDR2 YNFKEQ. The CDR3 contains 15 residues. CDR3 region: CASGQPGQFYNEQFF. CDR3 bases: TGTGCCAGCGGCCAGCCGGGACAGTTCTACAATGAGCAGTTCTTC.

This clonotype was recorded a few times. The chain has TRBV6-5 and TRBJ1-1, with D maybe TRBD1 (6 bases). The CDR3 has 20 amino acids. Trimming pared 0 bases from V and 6 bases from J, leaving 29 bases between. Germline V CDR1 and CDR2: MNHEY, SVGAGI. In nucleotides, the CDR3 is TGTGCCAGCAGTTACTCGAGGGCGGTACTGTCTGGGGGGCTTCGGGCTGAAGCTTTCTTT. It codes for CASSYSRAVLSGGLRAEAFF.